The sample holds a few counts of the clone carrying this T cell receptor beta chain. Its specificity is not known. CDR1 SGDLS and CDR2 YYNGEE come from the germline V gene. J was trimmed by 2 bases and V by 2 bases; bases with no gene match: 4. The CDR3 extends over 15 amino acids. TCRdb called the 5' RACE reads again in MiXCR, with one record for every CDR3 protein. Among 6,000 to 8,500 distinct CDR3 sequences listed, under 8.5% were seen once. This sample stems from a study of CD8 T cells in ankylosing spondylitis. Study-wide points: As reported, disease-linked clones showed significant enrichment in matched ankylosing spondylitis synovial fluid. Peripheral blood held disease-linked clones only at relatively low frequency, and these were CD8+.

Sequences were obtained from blood, either unsorted or a sorted T cell fraction (not recorded which). This chain connects TRBV9 to TRBJ2-1; 7 bases fit TRBD2. The sequence was collected from a male donor with ankylosing spondylitis or in good health (not recorded which). The CDR3 protein is CASSVWGGTYNEQFF. The CDR3 region has the DNA TGTGCCAGCAGCGTGTGGGGGGGTACCTACAATGAGCAGTTCTTC. The full variable domain, in which reference TRBV9 and TRBJ2-1 provide the parts outside the CDR3, is DSGVTQTPKHLITATGQRVTLRCSPRSGDLSVYWYQQSLDQGLQFLIQYYNGEERAKGNILERFSAQQFPDLHSELNLSSLELGDSALYFCASSVWGGTYNEQFFGPGTRLTVL.